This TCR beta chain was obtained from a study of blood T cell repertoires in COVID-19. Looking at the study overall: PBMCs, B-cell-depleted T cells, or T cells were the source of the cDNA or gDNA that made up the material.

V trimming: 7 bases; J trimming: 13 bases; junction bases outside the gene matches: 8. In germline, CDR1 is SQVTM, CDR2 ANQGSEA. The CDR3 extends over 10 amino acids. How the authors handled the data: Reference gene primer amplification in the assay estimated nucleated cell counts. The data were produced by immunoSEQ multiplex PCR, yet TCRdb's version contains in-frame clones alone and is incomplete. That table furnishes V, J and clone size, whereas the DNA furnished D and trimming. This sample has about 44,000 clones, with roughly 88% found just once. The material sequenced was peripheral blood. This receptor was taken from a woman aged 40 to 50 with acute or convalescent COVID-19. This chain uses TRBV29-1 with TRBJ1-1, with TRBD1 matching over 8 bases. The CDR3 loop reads CSAGQVVGFF. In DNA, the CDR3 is TGCAGCGCGGGACAGGTGGTTGGTTTCTTT. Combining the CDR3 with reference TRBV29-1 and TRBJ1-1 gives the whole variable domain SAVISQKPSRDICQRGTSLTIQCQVDSQVTMMFWYRQQPGQSLTLIATANQGSEATYESGFVIDKFPISRPNLTFSTLTVSNMSPEDSSIYLCSAGQVVGFFGQGTRLTVV.